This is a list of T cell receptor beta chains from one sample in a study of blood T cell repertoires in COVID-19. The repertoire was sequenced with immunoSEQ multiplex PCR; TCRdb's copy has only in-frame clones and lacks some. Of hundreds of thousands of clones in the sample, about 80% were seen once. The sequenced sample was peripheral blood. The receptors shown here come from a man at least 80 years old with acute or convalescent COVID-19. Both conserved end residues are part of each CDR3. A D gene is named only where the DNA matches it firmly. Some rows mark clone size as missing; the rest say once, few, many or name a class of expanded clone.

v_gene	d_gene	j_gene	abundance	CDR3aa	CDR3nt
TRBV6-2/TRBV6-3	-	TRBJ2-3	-	CASSSHSRGTDTQYF	TGTGCCAGCAGTTCGCACTCCCGGGGCACAGATACGCAGTATTTT
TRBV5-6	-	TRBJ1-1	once	CASSLLGGTEAFF	TGTGCCAGCAGCCTGCTGGGGGGCACTGAAGCTTTCTTT
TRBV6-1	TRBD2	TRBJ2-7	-	CASSELAGAYEQYF	TGTGCCAGCAGTGAACTAGCGGGTGCCTACGAGCAGTACTTC
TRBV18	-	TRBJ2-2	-	CASSPPYRITGDTGELFF	TGTGCCAGCTCACCACCGTATCGAATTACAGGAGACACCGGGGAGCTGTTTTTT
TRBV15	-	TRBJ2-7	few	CATSRDIGEQYF	TGTGCCACCAGCAGAGATATCGGCGAGCAGTACTTC
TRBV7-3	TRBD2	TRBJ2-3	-	CASSLTRGSGYRTDTQYF	TGTGCCAGCAGCTTAACGCGGGGTAGCGGGTACCGCACAGATACGCAGTATTTT
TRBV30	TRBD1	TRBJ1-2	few	CAWNYRGGYGYTF	TGTGCCTGGAATTACAGGGGAGGCTATGGCTACACCTTC
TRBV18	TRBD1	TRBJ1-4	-	CASSPLPATGDEKLFF	TGTGCCAGCTCACCACTTCCTGCGACAGGGGATGAAAAACTGTTTTTT
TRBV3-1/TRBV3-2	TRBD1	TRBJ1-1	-	CASSRQGGAVAFF	TGTGCCAGCAGCCGACAGGGAGGAGCAGTAGCTTTCTTT
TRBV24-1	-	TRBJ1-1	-	CATSDPGMGSAEAFF	TGTGCCACCAGTGATCCCGGGATGGGTTCGGCTGAAGCTTTCTTT
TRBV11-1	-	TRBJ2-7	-	CASSLAGQTSYEQYF	TGTGCCAGCAGCTTAGCGGGGCAGACCTCCTACGAGCAGTACTTC
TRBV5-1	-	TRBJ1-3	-	CARRGNTIYF	TGCGCCAGGAGGGGAAACACCATATATTTT
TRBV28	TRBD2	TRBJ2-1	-	CASSLASGRFNEQFF	TGTGCCAGCAGTTTGGCTAGCGGGAGGTTCAATGAGCAGTTCTTC
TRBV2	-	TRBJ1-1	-	CASSFGPRRTEAFF	TGTGCCAGCAGTTTCGGGCCACGGAGGACTGAAGCTTTCTTT
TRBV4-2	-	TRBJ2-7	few	CASSQDSGLYEQYF	TGTGCCAGCAGCCAAGATAGCGGACTCTACGAGCAGTACTTC
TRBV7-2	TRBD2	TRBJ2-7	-	CASSRTSGGASHEQYF	TGTGCCAGCAGCCGGACTAGCGGGGGGGCCTCTCACGAGCAGTACTTC
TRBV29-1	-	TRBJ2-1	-	CSVSRTDNEQFF	TGCAGCGTCTCCCGGACAGACAATGAGCAGTTCTTC
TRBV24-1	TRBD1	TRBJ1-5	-	CATSLGTGWQPQHF	TGTGCCACCAGCCTTGGGACAGGGTGGCAGCCCCAGCATTTT
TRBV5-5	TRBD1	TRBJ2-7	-	CASSLAGTGLSYEQYF	TGTGCCAGCAGCTTGGCCGGGACAGGGCTCTCCTACGAGCAGTACTTC
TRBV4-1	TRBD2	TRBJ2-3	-	CASSQDTSGATTQYF	TGCGCCAGCAGCCAAGATACTAGCGGCGCTACGACGCAGTATTTT
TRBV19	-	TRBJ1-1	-	CASSILQGRGTEAFF	TGTGCCAGTAGCATCCTACAGGGTCGAGGGACTGAAGCTTTCTTT
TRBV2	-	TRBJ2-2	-	CASSEVIGSSNDFLGAGELFF	TGTGCCAGCAGTGAAGTGATCGGGTCTAGCAATGACTTCTTAGGCGCCGGGGAGCTGTTTTTT
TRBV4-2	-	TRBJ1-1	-	CASSHRRGVNTEAFF	TGTGCCAGCAGCCACCGCAGGGGAGTGAACACTGAAGCTTTCTTT
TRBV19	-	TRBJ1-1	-	CASSIGGVNTEAFF	TGTGCCAGTAGTATAGGGGGGGTGAACACTGAAGCTTTCTTT
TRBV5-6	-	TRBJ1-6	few	CASSLYQGRSPLHF	TGTGCCAGCAGCTTGTACCAGGGAAGGTCACCCCTCCACTTT
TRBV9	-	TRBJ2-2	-	CASSLGAGNTGELFF	TGTGCCAGCAGCCTCGGAGCGGGGAACACCGGGGAGCTGTTTTTT
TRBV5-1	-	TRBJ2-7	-	CASRSGNYEQYF	TGCGCCAGCAGATCAGGGAACTACGAGCAGTACTTC
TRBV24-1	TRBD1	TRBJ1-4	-	CATSPGRQGVSEKLFF	TGTGCCACCAGTCCAGGGAGACAGGGGGTCAGTGAAAAACTGTTTTTT
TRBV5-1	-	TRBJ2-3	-	CASSKVGPGTDTQYF	TGCGCCAGCAGTAAAGTGGGGCCCGGCACAGATACGCAGTATTTT
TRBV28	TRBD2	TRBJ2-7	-	CASRTGTSSEQYF	TGTGCCAGCAGAACCGGGACTAGCAGCGAGCAGTACTTC
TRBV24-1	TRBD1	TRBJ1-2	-	CATSDTGTGGVNYGYTF	TGTGCCACCAGTGATACGGGGACAGGGGGCGTCAACTATGGCTACACCTTC
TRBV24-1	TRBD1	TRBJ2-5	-	CATSDPPNSVDRGLETQYF	TGTGCCACCAGTGATCCTCCGAATTCCGTTGACAGGGGGCTGGAGACCCAGTACTTC
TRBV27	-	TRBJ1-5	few	CASSLPGHRPQHF	TGTGCCAGCAGTTTGCCGGGACATCGGCCCCAGCATTTT
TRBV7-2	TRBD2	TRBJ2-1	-	CASSPRALAGGQEQFF	TGTGCCAGCAGCCCCCGCGCACTAGCGGGGGGGCAAGAGCAGTTCTTC
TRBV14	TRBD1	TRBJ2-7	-	CASSLRQGVASYEQYF	TGTGCCAGCAGCCTCCGACAGGGGGTTGCATCCTACGAGCAGTACTTC
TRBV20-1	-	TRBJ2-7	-	CSAPGGREYF	TGCAGTGCCCCCGGAGGGAGAGAGTACTTC
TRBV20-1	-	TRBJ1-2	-	CSASGEGRGVAYGYTF	TGCAGTGCTAGTGGGGAAGGGCGCGGGGTAGCGTACGGCTACACCTTC
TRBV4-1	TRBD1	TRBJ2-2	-	CASSQVGQGAWVTWGGELFF	TGCGCCAGCAGCCAAGTAGGACAGGGGGCTTGGGTTACCTGGGGCGGGGAGCTGTTTTTT
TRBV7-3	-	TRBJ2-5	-	CASSLGLRQETQYF	TGTGCCAGCAGCTTAGGACTCCGCCAAGAGACCCAGTACTTC
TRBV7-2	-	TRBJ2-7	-	CASSFSAVLAYEQYF	TGTGCCAGCAGCTTTAGCGCCGTCTTAGCTTACGAGCAGTACTTC
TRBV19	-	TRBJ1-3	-	CASRGSGNTIYF	TGTGCCAGCCGGGGCTCTGGAAACACCATATATTTT
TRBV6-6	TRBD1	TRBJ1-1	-	CASSSQGQSLAFF	TGTGCCAGCAGTTCCCAGGGACAGTCTCTAGCTTTCTTT
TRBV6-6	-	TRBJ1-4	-	CASSRVTGPATNEKLFF	TGTGCCAGCAGTCGAGTGACAGGCCCGGCAACTAATGAAAAACTGTTTTTT
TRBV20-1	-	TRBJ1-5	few	CSASWQGIEQPQHF	TGCAGTGCTAGTTGGCAGGGGATAGAGCAGCCCCAGCATTTT
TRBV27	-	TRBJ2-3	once	CASSRGRVPDTQYF	TGTGCCAGCTCTAGGGGCAGGGTCCCAGATACGCAGTATTTT
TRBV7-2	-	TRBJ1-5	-	CASVPGGFNQPQHF	TGTGCCAGCGTCCCTGGGGGGTTCAATCAGCCCCAGCATTTT
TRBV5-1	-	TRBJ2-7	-	CASSLGASYEQYF	TGCGCCAGCAGCTTGGGGGCGTCCTACGAGCAGTACTTC
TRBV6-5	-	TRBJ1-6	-	CASSSWDTGGNSPLHF	TGTGCCAGCAGTTCATGGGACACTGGGGGAAATTCACCCCTCCACTTT
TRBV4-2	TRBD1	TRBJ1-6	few	CASSQEKGAYSPLHF	TGTGCCAGCAGCCAAGAAAAGGGGGCTTATTCACCCCTCCACTTT
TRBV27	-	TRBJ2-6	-	CASSHGGASGANVLTF	TGTGCCAGCAGCCATGGAGGGGCGTCTGGGGCCAACGTCCTGACTTTC
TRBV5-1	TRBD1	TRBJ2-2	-	CASSPGTGNTGELFF	TGCGCCAGCAGCCCCGGGACAGGGAACACCGGGGAGCTGTTTTTT
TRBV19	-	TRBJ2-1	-	CASSIDRGANEQFF	TGTGCCAGTAGTATAGATCGGGGGGCCAATGAGCAGTTCTTC